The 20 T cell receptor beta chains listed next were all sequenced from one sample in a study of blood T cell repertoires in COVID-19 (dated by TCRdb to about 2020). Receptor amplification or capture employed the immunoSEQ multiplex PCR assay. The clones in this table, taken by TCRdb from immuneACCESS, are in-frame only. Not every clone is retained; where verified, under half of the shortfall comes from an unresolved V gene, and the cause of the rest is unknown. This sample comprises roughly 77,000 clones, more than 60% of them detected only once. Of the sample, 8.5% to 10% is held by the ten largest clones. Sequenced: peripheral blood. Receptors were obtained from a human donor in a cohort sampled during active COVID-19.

In nucleotides, the CDR3 is TGTGCCACAACCAGTAGCGGGGGGGCCGACACCGGGGAGCTGTTTTTT. Protein sequence: CATTSSGGADTGELFF. The V and J genes are TRBV19 and TRBJ2-2, with 11 bases that match TRBD2. The CDR3 runs to 16 residues. The germline V gene encodes CDR1 LNHDA and CDR2 SQIVND (reference sequence). The trim removed 10 bases at V and 3 bases at J, leaving 10 bases unmatched.

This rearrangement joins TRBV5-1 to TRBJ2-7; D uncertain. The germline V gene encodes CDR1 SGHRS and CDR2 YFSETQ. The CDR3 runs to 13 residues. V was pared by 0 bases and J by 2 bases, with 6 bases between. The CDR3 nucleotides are TGCGCCAGCAGCTTGGACAGAACCTACGAGCAGTACTTC. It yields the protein CASSLDRTYEQYF.

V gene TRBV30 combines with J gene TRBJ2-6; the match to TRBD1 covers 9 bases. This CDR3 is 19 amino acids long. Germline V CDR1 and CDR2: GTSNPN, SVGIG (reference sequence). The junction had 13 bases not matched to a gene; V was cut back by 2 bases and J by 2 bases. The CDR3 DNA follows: TGTGCCTGGAGTTCCAACAGGGGGCGAAATAGACCTGGGGCCAACGTCCTGACTTTC. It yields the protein CAWSSNRGRNRPGANVLTF.

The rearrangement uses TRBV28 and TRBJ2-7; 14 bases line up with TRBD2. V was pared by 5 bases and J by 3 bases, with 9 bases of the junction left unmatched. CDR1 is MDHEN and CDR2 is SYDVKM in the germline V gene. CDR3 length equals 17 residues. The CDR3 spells CASSIPGTSGGGYEQYF. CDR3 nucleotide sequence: TGTGCCAGCAGTATCCCCGGGACTAGCGGGGGAGGCTACGAGCAGTACTTC. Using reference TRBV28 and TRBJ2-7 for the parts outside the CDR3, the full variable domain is DVKVTQSSRYLVKRTGEKVFLECVQDMDHENMFWYRQDPGLGLRLIYFSYDVKMKEKGDIPEGYSVSREKKERFSLILESASTNQTSMYLCASSIPGTSGGGYEQYFGPGTRLTVT.

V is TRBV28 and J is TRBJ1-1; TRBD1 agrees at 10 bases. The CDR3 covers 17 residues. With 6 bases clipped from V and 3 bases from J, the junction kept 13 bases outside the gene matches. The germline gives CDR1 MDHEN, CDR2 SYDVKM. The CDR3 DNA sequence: TGTGCCAGCAGCAACAGACAGGGGGCGGCGCGGGACACTGAAGCTTTCTTT. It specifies CASSNRQGAARDTEAFF. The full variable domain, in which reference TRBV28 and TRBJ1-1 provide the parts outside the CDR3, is DVKVTQSSRYLVKRTGEKVFLECVQDMDHENMFWYRQDPGLGLRLIYFSYDVKMKEKGDIPEGYSVSREKKERFSLILESASTNQTSMYLCASSNRQGAARDTEAFFGQGTRLTVV.

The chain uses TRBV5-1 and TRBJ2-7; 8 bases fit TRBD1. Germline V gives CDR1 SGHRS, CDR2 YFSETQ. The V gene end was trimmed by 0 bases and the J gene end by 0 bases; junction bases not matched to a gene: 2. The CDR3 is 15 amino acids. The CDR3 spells CASSLAGGVSYEQYF. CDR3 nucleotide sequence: TGCGCCAGCAGCTTGGCAGGGGGCGTCTCCTACGAGCAGTACTTC.

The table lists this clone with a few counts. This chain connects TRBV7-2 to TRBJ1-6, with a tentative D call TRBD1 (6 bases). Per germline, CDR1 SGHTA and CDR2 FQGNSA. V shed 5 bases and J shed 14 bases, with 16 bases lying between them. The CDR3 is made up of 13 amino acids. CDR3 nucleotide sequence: TGTGCCAGCAGCCCGAAGACAGGCTTATCCCTCCACTTT. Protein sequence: CASSPKTGLSLHF.

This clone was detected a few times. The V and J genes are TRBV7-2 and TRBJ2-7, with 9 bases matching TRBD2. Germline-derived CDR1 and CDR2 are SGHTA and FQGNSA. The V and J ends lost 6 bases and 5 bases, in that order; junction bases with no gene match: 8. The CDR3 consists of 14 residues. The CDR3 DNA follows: TGTGCCAGCAGAGCCCGGCGGGGGGGCCACGAGCAGTACTTC. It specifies CASRARRGGHEQYF.

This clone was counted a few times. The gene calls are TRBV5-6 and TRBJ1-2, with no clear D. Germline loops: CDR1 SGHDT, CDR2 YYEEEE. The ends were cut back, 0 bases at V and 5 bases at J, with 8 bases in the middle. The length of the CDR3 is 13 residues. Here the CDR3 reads CASSLVGGYGYTF. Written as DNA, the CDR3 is TGTGCCAGCAGCTTGGTCGGAGGATATGGCTACACCTTC.

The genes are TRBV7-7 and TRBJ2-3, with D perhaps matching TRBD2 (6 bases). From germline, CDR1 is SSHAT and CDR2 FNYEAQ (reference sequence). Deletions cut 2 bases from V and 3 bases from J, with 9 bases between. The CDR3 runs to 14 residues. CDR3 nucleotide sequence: TGTGCCAGCAGCTTAACCGGGGGAACAGATACGCAGTATTTT. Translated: CASSLTGGTDTQYF.

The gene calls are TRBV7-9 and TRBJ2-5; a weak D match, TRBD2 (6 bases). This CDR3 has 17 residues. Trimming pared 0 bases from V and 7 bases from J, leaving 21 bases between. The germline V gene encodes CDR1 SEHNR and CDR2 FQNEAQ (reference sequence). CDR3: CASSLALGRRVGGTQYF. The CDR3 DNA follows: TGTGCCAGCAGCTTAGCTCTCGGGAGACGGGTTGGAGGGACCCAGTACTTC.

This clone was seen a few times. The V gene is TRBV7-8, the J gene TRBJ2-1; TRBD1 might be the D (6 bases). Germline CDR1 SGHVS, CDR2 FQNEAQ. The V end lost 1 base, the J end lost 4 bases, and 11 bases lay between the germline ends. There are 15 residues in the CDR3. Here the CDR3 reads CASSLGQAKYNEQFF. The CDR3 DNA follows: TGTGCCAGCAGCTTAGGACAGGCTAAATACAATGAGCAGTTCTTC.

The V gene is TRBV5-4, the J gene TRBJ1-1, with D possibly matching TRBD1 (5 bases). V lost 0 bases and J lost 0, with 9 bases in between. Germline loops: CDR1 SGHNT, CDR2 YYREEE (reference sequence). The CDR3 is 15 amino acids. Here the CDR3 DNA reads TGTGCCAGCAGCTTGGGTGGGGGGATGAACACTGAAGCTTTCTTT. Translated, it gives CASSLGGGMNTEAFF.

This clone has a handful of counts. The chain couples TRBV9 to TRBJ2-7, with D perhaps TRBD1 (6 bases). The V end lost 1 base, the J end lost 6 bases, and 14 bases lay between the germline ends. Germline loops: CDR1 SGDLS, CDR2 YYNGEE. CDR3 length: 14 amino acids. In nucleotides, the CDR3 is TGTGCCAGCAGCGTACGGGACATCCTCGGCGAGCAGTACTTC. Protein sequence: CASSVRDILGEQYF.

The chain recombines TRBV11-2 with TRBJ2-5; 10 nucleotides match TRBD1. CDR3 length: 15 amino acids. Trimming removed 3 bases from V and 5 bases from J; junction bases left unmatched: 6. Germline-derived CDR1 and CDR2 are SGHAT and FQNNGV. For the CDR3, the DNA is TGTGCCAGCAGCTTTGGGACAGGGGAGTGGGAGACCCAGTACTTC. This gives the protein CASSFGTGEWETQYF.

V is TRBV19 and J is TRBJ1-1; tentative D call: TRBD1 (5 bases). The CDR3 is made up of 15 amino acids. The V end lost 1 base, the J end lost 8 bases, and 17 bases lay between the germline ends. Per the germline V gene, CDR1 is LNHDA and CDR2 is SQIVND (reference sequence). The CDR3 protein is CASSIVGRGGEEAFF. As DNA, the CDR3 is TGTGCCAGTAGTATAGTCGGACGCGGAGGGGAGGAAGCTTTCTTT. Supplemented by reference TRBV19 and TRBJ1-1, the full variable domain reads DGGITQSPKYLFRKEGQNVTLSCEQNLNHDAMYWYRQDPGQGLRLIYYSQIVNDFQKGDIAEGYSVSREKKESFPLTVTSAQKNPTAFYLCASSIVGRGGEEAFFGQGTRLTVV.

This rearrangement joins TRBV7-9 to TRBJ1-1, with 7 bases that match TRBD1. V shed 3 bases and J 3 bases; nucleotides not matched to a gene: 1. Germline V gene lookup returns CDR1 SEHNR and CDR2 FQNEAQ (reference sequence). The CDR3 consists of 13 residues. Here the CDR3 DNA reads TGTGCCAGCAGCTTCACAGGGGACACTGAAGCTTTCTTT. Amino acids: CASSFTGDTEAFF.

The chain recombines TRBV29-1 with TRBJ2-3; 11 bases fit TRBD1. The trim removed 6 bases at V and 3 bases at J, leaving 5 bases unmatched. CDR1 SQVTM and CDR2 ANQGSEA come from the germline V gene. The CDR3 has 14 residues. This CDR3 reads CSVLRDRGTDTQYF. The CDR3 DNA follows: TGCAGCGTGCTCCGGGACAGGGGGACAGATACGCAGTATTTT.

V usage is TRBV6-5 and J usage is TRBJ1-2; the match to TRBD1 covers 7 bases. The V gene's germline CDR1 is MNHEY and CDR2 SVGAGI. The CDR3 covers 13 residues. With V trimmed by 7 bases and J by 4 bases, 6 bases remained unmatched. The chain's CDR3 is CASTVDRVYGYTF. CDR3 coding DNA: TGTGCCAGCACCGTAGACAGGGTCTATGGCTACACCTTC.

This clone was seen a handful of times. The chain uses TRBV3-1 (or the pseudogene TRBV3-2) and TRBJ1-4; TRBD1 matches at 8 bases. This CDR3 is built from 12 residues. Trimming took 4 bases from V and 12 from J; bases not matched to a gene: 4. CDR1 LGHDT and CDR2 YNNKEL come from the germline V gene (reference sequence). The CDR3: CASSPSTGELFF. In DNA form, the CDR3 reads TGTGCCAGCAGCCCGTCGACAGGGGAACTGTTTTTT.